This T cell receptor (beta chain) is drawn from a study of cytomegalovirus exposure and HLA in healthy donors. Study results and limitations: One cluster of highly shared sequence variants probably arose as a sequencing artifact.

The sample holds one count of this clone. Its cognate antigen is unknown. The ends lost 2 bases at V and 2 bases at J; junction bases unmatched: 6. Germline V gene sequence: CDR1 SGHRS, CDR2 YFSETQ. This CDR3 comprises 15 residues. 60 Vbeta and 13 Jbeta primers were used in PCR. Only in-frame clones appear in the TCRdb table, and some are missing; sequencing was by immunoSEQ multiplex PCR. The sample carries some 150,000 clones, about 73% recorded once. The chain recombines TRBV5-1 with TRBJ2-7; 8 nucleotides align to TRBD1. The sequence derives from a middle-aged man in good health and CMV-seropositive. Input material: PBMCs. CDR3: CASSLGDRNTYEQYF. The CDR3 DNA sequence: TGCGCCAGCAGCTTAGGGGACAGGAATACCTACGAGCAGTACTTC. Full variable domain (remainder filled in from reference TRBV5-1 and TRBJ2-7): KAGVTQTPRYLIKTRGQQVTLSCSPISGHRSVSWYQQTPGQGLQFLFEYFSETQRNKGNFPGRFSGRQFSNSRSEMNVSTLELGDSALYLCASSLGDRNTYEQYFGPGTRLTVT.